This T cell receptor beta chain was obtained from a study of cytomegalovirus exposure and HLA in healthy donors. The PCR ran on 60 Vbeta and 13 Jbeta primers. Clones were sequenced by immunoSEQ multiplex PCR, and TCRdb holds only the in-frame ones, with some missing. This sample carries under 200,000 clones, approximately 78% of them seen once, and the ten largest clones take roughly 0.99%. Study-wide findings and caveats: Previously analyzed data showed that most TCR beta V segments were productive at a frequency of about 87% or about 30%. V- and J-gene trimming of TCR beta was linked (in a later analysis) to a missense DCLRE1C variant. Sequencing likely caused a cluster of highly shared sequence variants. There were several of the most significant clusters that appeared linked to common viral pathogens in a later analysis.

CDR3 length: 10 amino acids. Per germline, CDR1 SEHNR and CDR2 FQNEAQ (reference sequence). Trimming took off 7 bases at V and 4 bases at J, with 4 bases between the two ends. On this clone itself: The antigen is not known.

The clonotype comes from a girl aged 2-10 years in good health and CMV-seropositive. Material for sequencing was PBMCs. The V gene is TRBV7-9, the J gene TRBJ1-2, with D unresolved. CDR3 sequence reads: CASTSYGYTF. The DNA for the CDR3 is TGTGCCAGCACCAGCTATGGCTACACCTTC.